A selection of T cell receptor beta chains follows, all from one sample in a study of cytomegalovirus exposure and HLA in healthy donors. Clones were sequenced by immunoSEQ multiplex PCR, and TCRdb holds only the in-frame ones, with some missing. The sample holds just under 65,000 clones, just under 95% seen once. What was sequenced was PBMCs. The receptors shown here come from a woman aged 18-30 years in good health and CMV-seropositive. CDR3s include the opening cysteine and the closing phenylalanine or tryptophan. The D gene is left open where the match is weak. Only some rows state a clone size, as once, few, many or a class for expanded clones.

len: 16; j_gene: TRBJ1-1; v_gene: TRBV18; d_gene: TRBD1; abundance: .; CDR3nt: TGTGCCAGCTCACCAACAGGGGCCCAGGGCTACACTGAAGCTTTCTTT; CDR3aa: CASSPTGAQGYTEAFF
len: 16; j_gene: TRBJ2-5; v_gene: TRBV7-9; d_gene: .; abundance: .; CDR3nt: TGTGCCAGCAGCGCACCCCAGGCAGGGTTTCGAGAGACCCAGTACTTC; CDR3aa: CASSAPQAGFRETQYF
len: 13; j_gene: TRBJ2-1; v_gene: TRBV28; d_gene: .; abundance: .; CDR3nt: TGTGCCAGCAGTTTCCGTTCGAGCAATGAGCAGTTCTTC; CDR3aa: CASSFRSSNEQFF
len: 15; j_gene: TRBJ2-1; v_gene: TRBV18; d_gene: .; abundance: .; CDR3nt: TGTGCCAGCTCGCCCCGGGACTTGACCTACAATGAGCAGTTCTTC; CDR3aa: CASSPRDLTYNEQFF
len: 15; j_gene: TRBJ1-2; v_gene: TRBV6-1; d_gene: TRBD1; abundance: .; CDR3nt: TGTGCCAGCAGTGAAGAGACCGACAGGGGATATGGCTACACCTTC; CDR3aa: CASSEETDRGYGYTF
len: 14; j_gene: TRBJ1-2; v_gene: TRBV4-1; d_gene: .; abundance: .; CDR3nt: TGCGCCAGCAGCCAAGTCGGTAGTTTCTATGGCTACACCTTC; CDR3aa: CASSQVGSFYGYTF
len: 18; j_gene: TRBJ2-3; v_gene: TRBV9; d_gene: TRBD2; abundance: once; CDR3nt: TGTGCCAGCAGCACATCTAAACTAGCGGGAGAATACACAGATACGCAGTATTTT; CDR3aa: CASSTSKLAGEYTDTQYF
len: 15; j_gene: TRBJ2-7; v_gene: TRBV5-8; d_gene: TRBD1; abundance: .; CDR3nt: TGTGCCAGCAGGGATTTAGGACAGGGAGCCTACGAGCAGTACTTC; CDR3aa: CASRDLGQGAYEQYF
len: 15; j_gene: TRBJ2-5; v_gene: TRBV27; d_gene: .; abundance: .; CDR3nt: TGTGCCAGCAGTTCCACGATAGGGGCTCAAGAGACCCAGTACTTC; CDR3aa: CASSSTIGAQETQYF
len: 18; j_gene: TRBJ2-5; v_gene: TRBV6-1; d_gene: TRBD2; abundance: .; CDR3nt: TGTGCCAGCAGTGATCTATGGACTAGCGGGGGTCGGGCAGAGACCCAGTACTTC; CDR3aa: CASSDLWTSGGRAETQYF
len: 13; j_gene: TRBJ2-5; v_gene: TRBV2; d_gene: .; abundance: .; CDR3nt: TGTGCCAGCGGCTACCAGGGGGGAGAGACCCAGTACTTC; CDR3aa: CASGYQGGETQYF
len: 13; j_gene: TRBJ1-5; v_gene: TRBV18; d_gene: .; abundance: .; CDR3nt: TGTGCCAGCTCTTCGTATAGCAATCAGCCCCAGCATTTT; CDR3aa: CASSSYSNQPQHF
len: 14; j_gene: TRBJ1-1; v_gene: TRBV5-1; d_gene: .; abundance: .; CDR3nt: TGCGCCAGCAAGGTTGGGGCTCGGGACACTGAAGCTTTCTTT; CDR3aa: CASKVGARDTEAFF
len: 18; j_gene: TRBJ1-5; v_gene: TRBV4-2; d_gene: TRBD1; abundance: .; CDR3nt: TGTGCCAGCAGCCAATCCGGGACAGGGGACGGGGGGAATCAGCCCCAGCATTTT; CDR3aa: CASSQSGTGDGGNQPQHF
len: 17; j_gene: TRBJ2-3; v_gene: TRBV18; d_gene: TRBD1; abundance: .; CDR3nt: TGTGCCAGCTACCACGACAGGGCGTATACGGGCACAGATACGCAGTATTTT; CDR3aa: CASYHDRAYTGTDTQYF
len: 15; j_gene: TRBJ1-5; v_gene: TRBV19; d_gene: .; abundance: .; CDR3nt: TGTGCCAGTAGTATAGCAGTTACTAGCAATCAGCCCCAGCATTTT; CDR3aa: CASSIAVTSNQPQHF
len: 20; j_gene: TRBJ2-7; v_gene: TRBV18; d_gene: .; abundance: .; CDR3nt: TGTGCCAGCTCACCTTTCCTGGGGGCCTCACCGGGACACCAACCTTACGAGCAGTACTTC; CDR3aa: CASSPFLGASPGHQPYEQYF
len: 14; j_gene: TRBJ1-5; v_gene: TRBV6-5; d_gene: .; abundance: once; CDR3nt: TGTGCCAGCACTCGAATGATGGGCGTTCAGCCCCAGCATTTT; CDR3aa: CASTRMMGVQPQHF
len: 14; j_gene: TRBJ1-2; v_gene: TRBV6-5; d_gene: .; abundance: .; CDR3nt: TGTGCCAGCAGTCCCCCGGACAGCTACTATGGCTACACCTTC; CDR3aa: CASSPPDSYYGYTF
len: 16; j_gene: TRBJ2-7; v_gene: TRBV19; d_gene: TRBD1; abundance: .; CDR3nt: TGTGCCAGTAGTACCGCCGCAGGGGACAGCTCCTACGAGCAGTACTTC; CDR3aa: CASSTAAGDSSYEQYF
len: 12; j_gene: TRBJ1-6; v_gene: TRBV6-1; d_gene: .; abundance: .; CDR3nt: TGTGCCACCAAGGGGATGGGGCCACCCCTCCACTTT; CDR3aa: CATKGMGPPLHF
len: 13; j_gene: TRBJ1-2; v_gene: TRBV10-3; d_gene: .; abundance: .; CDR3nt: TGTGCCATCAGGACTGTCGGCTTCTATGGCTACACCTTC; CDR3aa: CAIRTVGFYGYTF
len: 14; j_gene: TRBJ2-6; v_gene: TRBV6-1; d_gene: .; abundance: .; CDR3nt: TGTGCCGGCGGGACCAGGGCTGGGGCCAACGTCCTGACTTTC; CDR3aa: CAGGTRAGANVLTF
len: 19; j_gene: TRBJ2-2; v_gene: TRBV6-1; d_gene: TRBD2; abundance: .; CDR3nt: TGTGCCAGCAGTGGAAGGACTAGCGGGAGGGCGGAGAGCACCGGGGAGCTGTTTTTT; CDR3aa: CASSGRTSGRAESTGELFF
len: 13; j_gene: TRBJ2-5; v_gene: TRBV5-1; d_gene: .; abundance: .; CDR3nt: TGCGCCAGCAGCTTGGGTCTCGGAGAGACCCAGTACTTC; CDR3aa: CASSLGLGETQYF
len: 12; j_gene: TRBJ1-4; v_gene: TRBV19; d_gene: .; abundance: .; CDR3nt: TGTGCCAGTAACTTTCGGGGTGAAAAACTGTTTTTT; CDR3aa: CASNFRGEKLFF
len: 12; j_gene: TRBJ2-7; v_gene: TRBV28; d_gene: .; abundance: .; CDR3nt: TGTGCCAGCAGGGGCCGAGCCTACGAGCAGTACTTC; CDR3aa: CASRGRAYEQYF
len: 13; j_gene: TRBJ2-3; v_gene: TRBV2; d_gene: .; abundance: .; CDR3nt: TGTGCCAGCAGTTTTTCCGGAGAAGATACGCAGTATTTT; CDR3aa: CASSFSGEDTQYF
len: 16; j_gene: TRBJ1-1; v_gene: TRBV4-3; d_gene: .; abundance: .; CDR3nt: TGCGCCAGCAGCCAAGAAACGAGCGCTTTGTGGGCTGAAGCTTTCTTT; CDR3aa: CASSQETSALWAEAFF
len: 15; j_gene: TRBJ1-1; v_gene: TRBV2; d_gene: .; abundance: .; CDR3nt: TGTGCCAGCACCCAGGGTCTTACCTGGTACACTGAAGCTTTCTTT; CDR3aa: CASTQGLTWYTEAFF
len: 19; j_gene: TRBJ1-4; v_gene: TRBV7-7; d_gene: TRBD1; abundance: .; CDR3nt: TGTGCTAGCAGCTTAGGGGGCTGGGGGCGGACAGAGTGGAATGAAAAACTGTTTTTT; CDR3aa: CASSLGGWGRTEWNEKLFF
len: 14; j_gene: TRBJ1-1; v_gene: TRBV5-6; d_gene: TRBD1; abundance: .; CDR3nt: TGTGCCAGCAGCTCGGACAGGCTAAACACTGAAGCTTTCTTT; CDR3aa: CASSSDRLNTEAFF
len: 15; j_gene: TRBJ2-7; v_gene: TRBV7-2; d_gene: TRBD2; abundance: .; CDR3nt: TGTGCCAGCAGCTTGGGTAGCGGGTTCTCCTACGAGCAGTACTTC; CDR3aa: CASSLGSGFSYEQYF
len: 16; j_gene: TRBJ2-5; v_gene: TRBV7-9; d_gene: .; abundance: .; CDR3nt: TGTGCCAGCAGAGACCCGCCTTGGGGGGATTCTGAGACCCAGTACTTC; CDR3aa: CASRDPPWGDSETQYF
len: 14; j_gene: TRBJ2-2; v_gene: TRBV7-2; d_gene: .; abundance: once; CDR3nt: TGTGCCAGCAGCTCGCGACACGAAGTGGGGGAGCTGTTTTTT; CDR3aa: CASSSRHEVGELFF
len: 15; j_gene: TRBJ2-1; v_gene: TRBV4-2; d_gene: .; abundance: .; CDR3nt: TGTGCCAGCAGCCAAGGAAGGGACTTGTACAATGAGCAGTTCTTC; CDR3aa: CASSQGRDLYNEQFF
len: 14; j_gene: TRBJ1-4; v_gene: TRBV14; d_gene: TRBD1; abundance: once; CDR3nt: TGTGCCAGCAGCCAGATGGGACAGGGAGAAAAACTGTTTTTT; CDR3aa: CASSQMGQGEKLFF
len: 13; j_gene: TRBJ1-1; v_gene: TRBV11-2; d_gene: .; abundance: .; CDR3nt: TGTGCCAGGACACTTTTATGGAACACTGAAGCTTTCTTT; CDR3aa: CARTLLWNTEAFF
len: 12; j_gene: TRBJ1-1; v_gene: TRBV28; d_gene: .; abundance: .; CDR3nt: TGTGCCAGCACCCCCAGGGGCACTGAAGCTTTCTTT; CDR3aa: CASTPRGTEAFF
len: 14; j_gene: TRBJ2-5; v_gene: TRBV5-4; d_gene: TRBD2; abundance: .; CDR3nt: TGTGCCAGCAGCGAACCGACTAGCGGGGAGACCCAGTACTTC; CDR3aa: CASSEPTSGETQYF
len: 15; j_gene: TRBJ2-5; v_gene: TRBV4-2; d_gene: TRBD2; abundance: .; CDR3nt: TGTGCCAGCAGTCCTACGCGGGGGAAACAAGAGACCCAGTACTTC; CDR3aa: CASSPTRGKQETQYF
len: 17; j_gene: TRBJ2-6; v_gene: TRBV27; d_gene: .; abundance: .; CDR3nt: TGTGCCAGCAGTCCCTCGGTGACAGCTCCCTGGGCCAACGTCCTGACTTTC; CDR3aa: CASSPSVTAPWANVLTF
len: 12; j_gene: TRBJ2-3; v_gene: TRBV28; d_gene: .; abundance: .; CDR3nt: TGTGCCAGCAGTAGGAGGGTAGATACGCAGTATTTT; CDR3aa: CASSRRVDTQYF
len: 18; j_gene: TRBJ1-1; v_gene: TRBV4-1; d_gene: TRBD1; abundance: .; CDR3nt: TGCGCCAGCAGCCAAGACAGGGGGAAGGGATGCATGAACACTGAAGCTTTCTTT; CDR3aa: CASSQDRGKGCMNTEAFF
len: 14; j_gene: TRBJ2-7; v_gene: TRBV23-1; d_gene: .; abundance: once; CDR3nt: TGCGCCAGCAGTTTGGCAGGGCAGACCTACGAGCAGTACTTC; CDR3aa: CASSLAGQTYEQYF